This is a list of T cell receptor beta chains from one sample in a study of OX40 agonist ivuxolimab in advanced cancers. TCRdb's table, derived via immunoSEQ multiplex PCR, lists solely in-frame clones and lacks some. The sample consists of tens of thousands of clones, 80% to 95% of them appearing once. The sequencing used CD4+ or CD8+ T cells sorted from blood, collected in a trial of the OX40 agonist ivuxolimab. The receptors shown here come from an adult with an advanced solid tumor such as melanoma, head and neck, liver or kidney cancer. Both conserved end residues are part of each CDR3. A D gene is named only where the DNA matches it firmly. Where a row states a size, it is once, few, many or the class of an expanded clone; other rows omit it.

.	TRBV14	TRBJ2-3	TRBD2	CASSQDFRRGGAVTQYF	TGTGCCAGCAGCCAAGATTTTCGGCGGGGGGGAGCGGTTACGCAGTATTTT
.	TRBV6-1	TRBJ1-5	.	CASSEALGKARPQHF	TGTGCCAGCAGTGAAGCCCTCGGGAAGGCCCGTCCCCAGCATTTT
.	TRBV6-6	TRBJ2-2	.	CASTNRDTGELFF	TGTGCCAGCACCAACAGGGACACCGGGGAGCTGTTTTTT
once	TRBV18	TRBJ2-7	.	CASSATGYEQYF	TGTGCCAGCTCGGCCACAGGATACGAGCAGTACTTC
.	TRBV2	TRBJ1-1	.	CASTGIFTEAFF	TGTGCCAGCACGGGGATTTTCACTGAAGCTTTCTTT
.	TRBV19	TRBJ2-5	TRBD1	CASSYSGTGAETQYF	TGTGCCAGTAGTTATTCCGGGACAGGGGCAGAGACCCAGTACTTC
.	TRBV27	TRBJ2-2	TRBD1	CASSLWAGGTGELFF	TGTGCCAGCAGTTTATGGGCAGGGGGTACCGGGGAGCTGTTTTTT
.	TRBV6-5	TRBJ1-1	TRBD1	CASTQGQINTEAFF	TGTGCCAGCACCCAGGGACAGATAAACACTGAAGCTTTCTTT
.	TRBV5-1	TRBJ1-1	.	CASSLAEGVGTEAFF	TGCGCCAGCAGCTTGGCCGAGGGGGTAGGGACTGAAGCTTTCTTT
.	TRBV7-9	TRBJ1-3	TRBD1	CASSPGGASGNTIYF	TGTGCCAGCAGCCCAGGGGGTGCCTCTGGAAACACCATATATTTT
.	TRBV28	TRBJ1-1	.	CASSLTGFWNTEAFF	TGTGCCAGCAGTTTGACGGGTTTTTGGAACACTGAAGCTTTCTTT
.	TRBV30	TRBJ1-4	.	CAWSVGGRAREKLFF	TGTGCCTGGAGTGTAGGGGGGAGGGCGCGGGAAAAACTGTTTTTT